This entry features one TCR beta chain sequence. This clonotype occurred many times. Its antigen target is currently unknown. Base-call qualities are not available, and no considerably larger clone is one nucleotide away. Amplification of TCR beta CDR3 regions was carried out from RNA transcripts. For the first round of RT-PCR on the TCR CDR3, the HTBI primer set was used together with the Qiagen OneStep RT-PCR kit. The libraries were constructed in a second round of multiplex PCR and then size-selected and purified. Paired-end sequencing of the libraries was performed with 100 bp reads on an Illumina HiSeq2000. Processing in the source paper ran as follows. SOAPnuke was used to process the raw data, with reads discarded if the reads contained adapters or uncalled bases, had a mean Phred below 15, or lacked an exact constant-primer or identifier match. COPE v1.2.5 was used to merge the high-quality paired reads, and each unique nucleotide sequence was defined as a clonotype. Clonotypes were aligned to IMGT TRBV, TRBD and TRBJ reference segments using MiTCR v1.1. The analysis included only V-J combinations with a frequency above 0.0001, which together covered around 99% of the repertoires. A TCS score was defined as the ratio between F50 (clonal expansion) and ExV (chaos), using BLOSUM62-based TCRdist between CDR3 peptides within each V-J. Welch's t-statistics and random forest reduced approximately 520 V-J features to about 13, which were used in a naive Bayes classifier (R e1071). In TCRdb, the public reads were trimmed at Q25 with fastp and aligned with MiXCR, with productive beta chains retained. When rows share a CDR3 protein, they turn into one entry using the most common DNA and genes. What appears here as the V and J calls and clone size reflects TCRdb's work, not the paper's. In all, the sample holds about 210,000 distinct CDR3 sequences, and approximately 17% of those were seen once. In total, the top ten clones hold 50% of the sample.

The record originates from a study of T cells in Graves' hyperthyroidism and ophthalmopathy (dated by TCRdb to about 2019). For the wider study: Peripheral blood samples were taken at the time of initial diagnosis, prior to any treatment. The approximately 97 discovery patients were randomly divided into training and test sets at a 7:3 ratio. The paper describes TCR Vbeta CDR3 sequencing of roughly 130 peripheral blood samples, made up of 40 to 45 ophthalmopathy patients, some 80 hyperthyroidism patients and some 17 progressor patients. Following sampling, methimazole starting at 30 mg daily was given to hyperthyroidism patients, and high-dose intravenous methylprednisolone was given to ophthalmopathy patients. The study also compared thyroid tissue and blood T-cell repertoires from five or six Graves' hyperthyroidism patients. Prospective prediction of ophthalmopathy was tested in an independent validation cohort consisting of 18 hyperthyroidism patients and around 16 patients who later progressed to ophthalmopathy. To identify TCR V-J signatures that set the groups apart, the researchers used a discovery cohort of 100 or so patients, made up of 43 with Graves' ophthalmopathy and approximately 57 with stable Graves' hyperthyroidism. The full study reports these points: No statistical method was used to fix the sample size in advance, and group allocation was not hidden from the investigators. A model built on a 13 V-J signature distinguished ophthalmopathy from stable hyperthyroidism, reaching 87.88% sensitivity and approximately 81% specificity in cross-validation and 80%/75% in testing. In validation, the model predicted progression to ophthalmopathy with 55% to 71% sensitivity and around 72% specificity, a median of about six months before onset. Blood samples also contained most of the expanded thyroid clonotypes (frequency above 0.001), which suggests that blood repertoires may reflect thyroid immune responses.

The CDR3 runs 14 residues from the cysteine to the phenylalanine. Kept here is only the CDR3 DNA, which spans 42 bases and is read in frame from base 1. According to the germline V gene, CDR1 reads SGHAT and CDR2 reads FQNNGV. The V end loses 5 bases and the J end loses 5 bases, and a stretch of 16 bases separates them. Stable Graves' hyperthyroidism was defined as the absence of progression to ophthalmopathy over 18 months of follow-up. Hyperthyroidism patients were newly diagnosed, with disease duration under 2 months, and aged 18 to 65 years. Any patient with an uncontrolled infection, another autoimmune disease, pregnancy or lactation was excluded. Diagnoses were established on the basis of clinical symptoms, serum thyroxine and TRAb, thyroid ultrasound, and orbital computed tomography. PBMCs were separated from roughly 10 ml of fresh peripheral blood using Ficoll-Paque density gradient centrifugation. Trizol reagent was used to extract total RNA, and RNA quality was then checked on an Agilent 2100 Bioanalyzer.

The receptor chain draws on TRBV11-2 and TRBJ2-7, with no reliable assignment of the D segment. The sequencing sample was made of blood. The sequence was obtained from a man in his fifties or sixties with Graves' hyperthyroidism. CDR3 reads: CASSPTPGPDEQYF. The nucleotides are TGTGCCAGCAGCCCCACCCCGGGTCCGGACGAGCAGTACTTC.